One T cell receptor beta chain is described in this entry. No antigen is known for it. The read halts 3 residues ahead of the CDR3 end, with the missing end drawn from the germline J gene. This record comes from a study of Tregs in tolerant kidney transplant recipients. The nonmyeloablative bone marrow transplants came from related graft donors, with transient mixed chimerism. Unstimulated Tregs (CD4+CD25+CD127-) and CD4+CD25- non-Tregs were sorted from PBMCs. Study outcomes and limitations: For some patients, primers changed over time, blocking nucleotide-level comparison. Expanding Tregs on activated donor B cells appeared to best identify donor-specific TCRbeta clones.

The assay was immunoSEQ multiplex PCR, and TCRdb's table has in-frame clones only and misses some. The listing records roughly 10,000 clones. This CDR3 contains 14 residues. V trimming: 8 bases; J trimming: 5 bases; junction bases outside the gene matches: 10. Per germline, CDR1 SNHLY and CDR2 FYNNEI. The chain uses TRBV2 and TRBJ2-7, with TRBD1 matching 9 bases. Sequencing was performed on CD8+ T cells from blood (PBMCs), taken 24 months after the transplant. This clonotype originated in a human patient who received a combined kidney and bone marrow transplant. Some T cells may originate from the graft donor. Incomplete CDR3 DNA: TGTGCCAGCGCCGCGACAGGGGGGGAAAACGAG. Residues: CASAATGGENE. The full CDR3 sequence reads CASAATGGENEQYF. Full variable domain (remainder filled in from reference TRBV2 and TRBJ2-7): EPEVTQTPSHQVTQMGQEVILRCVPISNHLYFYWYRQILGQKVEFLVSFYNNEISEKSEIFDDQFSVERPDGSNFTLKIRSTKLEDSAMYFCASAATGGENEQYFGPGTRLTVT.